The rows below give T cell receptor beta chains drawn from one sample of a study of cytomegalovirus exposure and HLA in healthy donors. This table comes from immunoSEQ multiplex PCR, and its TCRdb copy is limited to in-frame clones, with some not included. The data hold around 210,000 clones, with around 84% observed a single time. Specimen: PBMCs. These receptors came from a girl aged 2 to 9 in good health and CMV-seronegative. The CDR3 runs from the conserved cysteine through the conserved F or W. Each record gives: D gene, V gene, clone size, J gene, CDR3 protein, CDR3 DNA. D genes are given only for firm matches. Clone size is not always given. Where it is, it says once, few, many or a class for expanded clones.

.,TRBV5-4,.,TRBJ2-1,CASSYYRAGEQFF,TGTGCCAGCAGCTACTACAGGGCCGGAGAGCAGTTCTTC
.,TRBV5-1,.,TRBJ2-1,CASSFGTFSYNEQFF,TGCGCCAGCAGCTTCGGGACTTTCTCCTACAATGAGCAGTTCTTC
.,TRBV2,.,TRBJ1-1,CASSRGVPVGTEAFF,TGTGCCAGCAGTCGGGGAGTCCCCGTGGGCACTGAAGCTTTCTTT
.,TRBV7-8,.,TRBJ1-1,CASSFQDRQPLDTEAFF,TGTGCCAGCAGCTTTCAGGACAGACAGCCCTTGGACACTGAAGCTTTCTTT
TRBD2,TRBV19,.,TRBJ2-7,CASGGASGNYEQYF,TGTGCCAGTGGAGGGGCTAGCGGAAACTACGAGCAGTACTTC
.,TRBV4-1,.,TRBJ2-7,CASSQEPGVPYEQYF,TGCGCCAGCAGCCAAGAACCAGGGGTCCCCTACGAGCAGTACTTC
TRBD2,TRBV7-3,few,TRBJ2-3,CASSPGLGADTQYF,TGTGCCAGCAGCCCAGGACTAGGGGCAGATACGCAGTATTTT
.,TRBV5-1,.,TRBJ1-6,CASSLVPVPDNSPLHF,TGCGCCAGCAGCTTGGTTCCGGTCCCCGATAATTCACCCCTCCACTTT
TRBD2,TRBV5-4,once,TRBJ2-5,CASSLPGLDQETQYF,TGTGCCAGCAGTCTTCCGGGACTAGATCAAGAGACCCAGTACTTC
.,TRBV28,.,TRBJ2-5,CASSLFGGETQYF,TGTGCCAGCAGTTTATTTGGCGGGGAGACCCAGTACTTC
.,TRBV4-2,once,TRBJ1-6,CASAGVTGNSPLHF,TGTGCCAGCGCGGGGGTTACAGGGAATTCACCCCTCCACTTT
.,TRBV30,.,TRBJ1-2,CAWSVTAAYTF,TGTGCCTGGAGTGTCACTGCCGCATACACCTTC
.,TRBV18,.,TRBJ1-1,CASSPLPARSNTEAFF,TGTGCCAGCTCACCACTACCCGCTCGGTCGAACACTGAAGCTTTCTTT
.,TRBV11-2,.,TRBJ2-1,CASSLRTTSYNEQFF,TGTGCCAGCAGCTTACGGACTACCTCATACAATGAGCAGTTCTTC
.,TRBV20-1,few,TRBJ2-7,CSARSAGEQYF,TGCAGTGCTAGAAGTGCGGGCGAGCAGTACTTC
.,TRBV30,few,TRBJ1-1,CAWNSGSTEAFF,TGTGCCTGGAATTCTGGGAGCACTGAAGCTTTCTTT
.,TRBV30,.,TRBJ1-1,CAHQSWRGGAAFF,TGTGCCCACCAGTCATGGAGGGGAGGTGCGGCTTTCTTT
TRBD1,TRBV19,once,TRBJ2-3,CASSIRDRGADTQYF,TGTGCCAGTAGTATAAGGGACAGGGGAGCAGATACGCAGTATTTT
TRBD2,TRBV5-6,.,TRBJ2-5,CASSFASGETQYF,TGTGCCAGCAGCTTCGCTAGCGGGGAGACCCAGTACTTC
.,TRBV6-1,.,TRBJ1-2,CASNPLSSGYGYTF,TGTGCCAGCAATCCACTATCGTCCGGGTATGGCTACACCTTC
.,TRBV5-8,.,TRBJ2-2,CASSFWGLNTGELFF,TGTGCCAGCAGCTTCTGGGGGCTGAACACCGGGGAGCTGTTTTTT
.,TRBV7-8,.,TRBJ2-5,CASSFGGWGETQYF,TGTGCCAGCAGCTTCGGGGGATGGGGAGAGACCCAGTACTTC
.,TRBV6-4,.,TRBJ2-3,CARLNRTDTQYF,TGTGCCAGATTAAATCGCACAGATACGCAGTATTTT